This T cell receptor (beta chain) was sequenced in a study of blood T cell repertoires in COVID-19. The data were produced by immunoSEQ multiplex PCR, yet TCRdb's version contains in-frame clones alone and is incomplete. The sample lists approximately 360,000 clones; approximately 90% were seen once. The CDR3 loop spans 16 amino acids. The V gene's germline CDR1 is SGHRS and CDR2 YFSETQ. V gave up 6 bases and J gave up 3 bases; unmatched junction bases: 8. This TCR derives from a woman under 40 with acute COVID-19. The sequenced sample consisted of PBMCs or T cells enriched from blood (not recorded which). The chain is built from TRBV5-1 and TRBJ2-6; 8 bases agree with TRBD1. The chain's CDR3 is CASKSQGAHGANVLTF. DNA of the CDR3: TGCGCCAGCAAATCGCAGGGGGCGCATGGGGCCAACGTCCTGACTTTC.